The clone carrying this T cell receptor (beta chain) was seen only once. What it binds is unknown. TCRdb's copy holds only in-frame clones and misses some; the assay was immunoSEQ multiplex PCR. The data hold over 200,000 clones, with around four fifths observed a single time. V shed 2 bases and J 2 bases; nucleotides not matched to a gene: 7. Germline V gene data show CDR1 as SGHRS and CDR2 as YFSETQ. The CDR3 has 16 residues. The data were obtained in a study of cytomegalovirus exposure and HLA in healthy donors. Study results and caveats: Reported results showed that the classifier diagnosed cytomegalovirus status with high specificity and sensitivity. Cytomegalovirus-associated status was assigned to 150 or so TCR beta chains.

The specimen was PBMCs. The genes are TRBV5-1 and TRBJ1-2, with 9 bases fitting TRBD1. This clonotype originated in a woman aged 18-29 years in good health and CMV-seronegative. CDR3: CASSFGGDRANYGYTF. As DNA, the CDR3 is TGCGCCAGCAGCTTTGGAGGGGACAGGGCAAACTATGGCTACACCTTC.